These 26 T cell receptor beta chains share one sample of origin, sequenced in a study of T cell repertoires in cytomegalovirus infection. These receptors have no known antigen. TCRdb re-derived calls from the reads in MiXCR, one entry per CDR3 protein. The data contain approximately 83,000 distinct CDR3 sequences, 20% to 30% of them singletons. The sequences come from CD8+ T cells from cultured PBMCs, collected from culture after CMV antigen stimulation. Receptors were obtained from a human donor in good health (CMV status not recorded). Some clones in this sample may be carry-over from other donors' samples.

This rearrangement joins TRBV3-1 to TRBJ2-3, with 13 positions matching TRBD2. There are 18 residues in the CDR3. With V trimmed by 3 bases and J by 3 bases, 9 bases remained unmatched. Germline lookup yields CDR1 LGHDT and CDR2 YNNKEL (reference sequence). CDR3 protein: CASSHHGQTSGRTDTQYF. CDR3 nucleotides: TGTGCCAGCAGCCACCACGGTCAGACTAGCGGGAGGACAGATACGCAGTATTTT.

This clonotype was found many times. V is TRBV11-2 and J is TRBJ2-5; TRBD2 aligns across 14 bases. The junction had 2 bases not matched to a gene; V was cut back by 1 base and J by 1 base. The germline gives CDR1 SGHAT, CDR2 FQNNGV. This CDR3 contains 17 residues. The CDR3 loop is CASSLGTSGGLQETQYF. The CDR3 DNA sequence: TGTGCCAGCAGCTTAGGGACTAGCGGGGGGCTCCAAGAGACCCAGTACTTC.

The chain carries TRBV7-1 and TRBJ2-7, with D unclear. TRBV7-1 is treated as an ORF (open reading frame) with a function not yet certain. The CDR3 consists of 11 residues. Trimming shortened V by 5 bases and J by 4 bases, and 6 bases separated the two germline ends. CDR3 sequence (DNA): TGTGCCAGCAGCATTTCATACGAGCAGTACTTC. Encoded protein: CASSISYEQYF.

This sequence joins TRBV27 and TRBJ1-2; a weak D match, TRBD1 (6 bases). This CDR3 is built from 15 residues. Trimming pared 5 bases from V and 3 bases from J, leaving 16 bases between. Germline CDR1 is MNHEY and CDR2 is SMNVEV (reference sequence). This CDR3 is CASSKGTRDYYGYTF. The CDR3 DNA reads as TGTGCCAGCAGTAAGGGGACAAGAGACTACTATGGCTACACCTTC.

This chain joins TRBV28 and TRBJ1-5; 11 nucleotides line up with TRBD1. The germline CDR1 and CDR2 sequences are MDHEN and SYDVKM. The J segment lost 5 bases and the V segment lost 4 bases, leaving 7 bases of the junction unmatched. The CDR3 spans 16 residues. The DNA for the CDR3 is TGTGCCAGCAGTTCCCCGGACAGGGGGCAGGATCAGCCCCAGCATTTT. Translation: CASSSPDRGQDQPQHF.

As concerns this clonotype: Just one base apart from a much larger clone, this may be a read error. V gene TRBV7-9 combines with J gene TRBJ2-7; D may be TRBD1 (8 bases). V was cut by 5 bases and J by 3 bases, with 20 bases left in between. CDR3 length: 16 amino acids. Germline V gives CDR1 SEHNR, CDR2 FQNEAQ (reference sequence). The CDR3 sequence: CASSPPTTGEGYEQYF. Here the CDR3 DNA reads TGTGCCAGCAGCCCCCCGACGACAGGGGAGGGCTACGAGCAGTACTTC.

In this sample, this clonotype turned up many times. The chain links TRBV12-5 to TRBJ1-1; TRBD1 matches at 10 bases. CDR1 and CDR2 from the germline V gene are LGHNT and FRNRAP. CDR3 size: 15 residues. V was clipped by 2 bases and J by 6 bases; unmatched bases: 6. The CDR3 DNA reads as TGTGCTAGTGGTTTGTTAGGGACAGGGGTTGCTGAAGCTTTCTTT. This translates into CASGLLGTGVAEAFF.

This clonotype was detected a few times. The V and J genes are TRBV7-9 and TRBJ2-5; no firm D call. This CDR3 has 13 amino acids. Trimming took off 7 bases at V and 4 bases at J, with 13 bases between the two ends. CDR1 SEHNR and CDR2 FQNEAQ come from the germline V gene (reference sequence). CDR3 loop: CASTPPGGETQYF. Here the CDR3 DNA reads TGTGCCAGCACCCCCCCCGGCGGAGAGACCCAGTACTTC.

The table lists this clonotype with many counts. The chain joins TRBV27 to TRBJ1-4; D gene unclear. Looked up from germline, CDR1 is MNHEY and CDR2 is SMNVEV (reference sequence). CDR3 length: 15 amino acids. Trimming pared 0 bases from V and 8 bases from J, leaving 13 bases between. Here the CDR3 DNA reads TGTGCCAGCAGTTTATCCGCATCTATGGGAGAAAAACTGTTTTTT. It codes for CASSLSASMGEKLFF.

The table lists this clonotype with many counts. CDR3 region: CASSFTGNEQYF. The DNA for the CDR3 is TGTGCCAGCAGCTTCACAGGGAATGAGCAGTACTTC. The chain combines TRBV7-2 with TRBJ2-7; D might be TRBD1 (6 bases). The CDR3 spans 12 residues. Germline V gene lookup returns CDR1 SGHTA and CDR2 FQGNSA. The V end lost 3 bases, the J end lost 7 bases, and 10 bases lay between the germline ends.

The chain links TRBV27 to TRBJ2-7, with D hard to call. CDR3 length: 13 residues. CDR1 and CDR2 (germline): MNHEY, SMNVEV (reference sequence). V lost 2 bases to trimming and J lost 3 bases, with 8 bases between them. The CDR3 sequence is CASSLGIYYEQYF. The CDR3, as DNA: TGTGCCAGCAGTTTAGGAATCTACTACGAGCAGTACTTC.

As regards this clonotype: The junction departs from germline at one end; a sequencing error may be responsible. This chain connects TRBV7-3 to TRBJ2-5; D may be TRBD1 or TRBD2 (6 bases each). Germline-derived CDR1 and CDR2 are SGHTA and FQGTGA. The CDR3 consists of 14 residues. CDR3 nucleotides: TGTGGCAGCAGCTCCTCAGGGGCGGGGGAGACCCAGTACTTC. Its protein is CGSSSSGAGETQYF.

The chain employs TRBV12-3 or TRBV12-4 and TRBJ2-7, with D perhaps being TRBD1 or TRBD2 (7 bases each). Trimming took 2 bases from V and 3 from J, leaving 11 bases between them. This CDR3 is 14 amino acids long. CDR3 in amino acids: CASSLQGGGYEQYF. As DNA, the CDR3 is TGTGCCAGCAGTTTACAGGGGGGGGGCTACGAGCAGTACTTC.

This clonotype was seen only a few times. The chain employs TRBV6-6 and TRBJ1-2; tentatively, D is TRBD1 (6 bases). V gave up 4 bases and J gave up 6 bases, with 9 bases separating them. The CDR3 is 12 residues long. Germline V gives CDR1 MNHNY, CDR2 SVGAGI (reference sequence). This CDR3 reads CASSWGPDGYTF. The CDR3 nucleotides are TGTGCCAGCAGTTGGGGGCCTGATGGCTACACCTTC.

The chain carries TRBV7-9 and TRBJ2-7; TRBD1 matches 8 bases. From germline, CDR1 is SEHNR and CDR2 FQNEAQ (reference sequence). The V gene end was trimmed by 3 bases and the J gene end by 2 bases; junction bases not matched to a gene: 9. This CDR3 is built from 16 residues. The CDR3 coding sequence is TGTGCCAGCAGCTTCGACCGACAGGGGAACCCCTACGAGCAGTACTTC. Its translation: CASSFDRQGNPYEQYF.

This clonotype was picked up a small number of times. The chain employs TRBV4-3 and TRBJ2-7, with D perhaps matching TRBD2 (5 bases). Trimming pared 0 bases from V and 1 base from J, leaving 7 bases between. This CDR3 contains 14 residues. The germline V gene has CDR1 LGHNA and CDR2 YSLEER. The CDR3 DNA sequence: TGCGCCAGCAGCCAAGAGGAGGTTTCCTACGAGCAGTACTTC. Translated: CASSQEEVSYEQYF.

A remark on this clonotype: A read error is possible here, since a much larger clone lies one base away. This chain connects TRBV11-2 to TRBJ2-7; tentatively, D is TRBD2 (5 bases). Deletions cut 1 base from V and 3 bases from J, with 13 bases between. The CDR3 has 15 residues. Germline-derived CDR1 and CDR2 are SGHAT and FQNNGV. CDR3 residues: CASSLVWEIGYEQYF. The CDR3 DNA sequence: TGTGCCAGCAGCTTAGTATGGGAGATCGGCTACGAGCAGTACTTC.

This clonotype was seen a few times. The chain employs TRBV24-1 and TRBJ2-2, with D perhaps TRBD1 (5 bases). V was pared by 5 bases and J by 3 bases, with 15 bases between. CDR3 size: 16 residues. Germline loops: CDR1 KGHDR, CDR2 SFDVKD. This chain's CDR3 is CATSARQTRDTGELFF. The CDR3 coding sequence is TGTGCCACCAGTGCCCGACAGACCCGGGACACCGGGGAGCTGTTTTTT.

In this sample, this clonotype turned up a few times. V gene TRBV28 combines with J gene TRBJ1-2; TRBD1 is a possible D gene (6 bases). V lost 8 bases and J 1 base, leaving 23 bases between the germline ends. The CDR3 spans 17 residues. In germline, CDR1 is MDHEN, CDR2 SYDVKM. The CDR3 DNA is TGTGCCAGCTCCCGCTTACGGTTGGGGGCGCATAACTATGGCTACACCTTC. Its translation: CASSRLRLGAHNYGYTF.

A few counts support this clonotype. The genes are TRBV28 and TRBJ2-3, with 9 bases identical to TRBD2. J lost 0 bases, V lost 1 base, and 8 bases had no gene match. Per germline, CDR1 MDHEN and CDR2 SYDVKM. The CDR3 is 18 residues long. CDR3 protein: CASSLYQTSGLSTDTQYF. The CDR3, as DNA: TGTGCCAGCAGTTTATATCAGACTAGCGGCCTCAGCACAGATACGCAGTATTTT.

This clonotype was seen many times. The chain has TRBV7-8 and TRBJ1-4; 7 nucleotides agree with TRBD1. This CDR3 is 16 amino acids long. The ends lost 1 base at V and 8 bases at J; junction bases unmatched: 10. The germline V gene has CDR1 SGHVS and CDR2 FQNEAQ. CDR3 nucleotides: TGTGCCAGCAGCTTAGGACCTCAGGGGGGTGGCGAAAAACTGTTTTTT. Translating gives CASSLGPQGGGEKLFF.

V usage is TRBV24-1 and J usage is TRBJ2-1; TRBD2 aligns across 7 bases. CDR3 length: 13 amino acids. Germline CDR1 KGHDR, CDR2 SFDVKD. Germline trimming cut 5 bases from V and 8 bases from J; bases unmatched to any gene: 5. The CDR3 region has the DNA TGTGCCACCAGTGGTGGGAGGGGATATGAGCAGTTCTTC. Translation: CATSGGRGYEQFF.

This clonotype came up many times. V usage is TRBV7-8 and J usage is TRBJ2-5; TRBD2 aligns across 7 bases. With 4 bases clipped from V and 0 bases from J, the junction kept 2 bases outside the gene matches. The CDR3 is made up of 14 amino acids. The germline V gene encodes CDR1 SGHVS and CDR2 FQNEAQ. DNA for the CDR3: TGTGCCAGCAGCTCCGGGACTAACCAAGAGACCCAGTACTTC. Its translation: CASSSGTNQETQYF.

The sample holds a few counts of this clonotype. This rearrangement joins TRBV6-2 or TRBV6-3 to TRBJ2-1; D might be TRBD2 (5 bases). The CDR3 has 16 residues. V was clipped by 6 bases and J by 2 bases, with 17 bases between them. Germline values: CDR1 MNHEY, CDR2 SVGEGT. This CDR3 reads CASSPRIASPYNEQFF. CDR3 coding DNA: TGTGCCAGCAGCCCCCGGATAGCGTCTCCCTACAATGAGCAGTTCTTC.

The rearrangement joins TRBV18 to TRBJ2-6; TRBD1 matches 8 bases. Unmatched junction bases numbered 6, after V lost 3 bases and J lost 2 bases. The CDR3 has 17 residues. From germline, CDR1 is KGHSH and CDR2 LQKENI. CDR3 loop: CASSPRGLEAGANVLTF. In DNA form, the CDR3 reads TGTGCCAGCTCACCCAGGGGGCTGGAAGCTGGGGCCAACGTCCTGACTTTC.

This clonotype has just a few counts. CDR3 protein: CASSINRRYEQYF. As DNA, the CDR3 is TGTGCCAGTAGTATTAACAGGAGATACGAGCAGTACTTC. The V call is TRBV19, the J call TRBJ2-7, with D possibly being TRBD1 (5 bases). CDR1 is LNHDA, CDR2 SQIVND, per germline (reference sequence). The CDR3 runs to 13 residues. Trimming removed 3 bases from V and 4 bases from J, with 10 bases in between.